This T cell receptor beta chain originates from a study of blood T cell repertoires in COVID-19. Study-level background: Cohort 3 recovery required two negative PCRs, clearance, or symptom resolution.

Categorization into cohorts depended on clinical history that participants reported. Generated by immunoSEQ multiplex PCR, the TCRdb table keeps only in-frame clones and is missing some. The repertoire consists of a few hundred thousand clones, with approximately 87% occurring once and the leading ten covering 3% to 3.5%. V was cut by 5 bases and J by 7 bases, with 20 bases left in between. The CDR3 spans 15 residues. CDR1 and CDR2 (germline): MDHEN, SYDVKM. V usage is TRBV28 and J usage is TRBJ1-2; possibly TRBD1 for D (5 bases). This TCR derives from a woman in her fifties or sixties in a cohort exposed to, infected with or recovered from COVID-19 (not recorded which). Sequenced input: PBMCs or T cells enriched from blood (not recorded which). The CDR3, as DNA: TGTGCCAGCAGTGGACGACCGGGCAGGGTCGGTGGCTACACCTTC. Amino acid sequence: CASSGRPGRVGGYTF.